This T cell receptor beta chain was profiled in a study of control samples from healthy donors and cancer patients. With V trimmed by 10 bases and J by 8 bases, 10 bases remained unmatched. This CDR3 region has 12 residues. Here immunoSEQ multiplex PCR was the method, and the copy in TCRdb shows in-frame clones only, minus some. Here the sample spans roughly 120,000 clones, around 87% being singletons. Source material: PBMCs. This receptor was obtained from a woman aged 45-60 years with colorectal cancer. The chain links TRBV12-3 or TRBV12-4 to TRBJ1-2; TRBD1 matches 7 bases. CDR3 amino acids: CATQGDRQGYTF. The CDR3 DNA sequence: TGTGCCACCCAGGGGGACAGACAAGGCTACACCTTC.